This record covers a single T cell receptor (beta chain). Looked up from germline, CDR1 is SGHRS and CDR2 is YFSETQ. The CDR3 is 17 amino acids. Trimming stripped 3 bases from V and 2 bases from J, with 20 bases between. This entry comes from a study of cytomegalovirus exposure and HLA in healthy donors. PCR employed 60 Vbeta and 13 Jbeta primers. Produced via immunoSEQ multiplex PCR; TCRdb's table is partial and in-frame only. The repertoire holds 80,000 to 100,000 clones, approximately 69% seen once, with about 22% in the top ten. This clonotype originated in a man aged 25-45 years in good health and CMV-seropositive. The rearrangement links TRBV5-1 to TRBJ1-1; TRBD1 is a possible D gene (6 bases). The material sequenced was PBMCs. The CDR3 region is CASSSLQGSDPNTEAFF. The CDR3 region has the DNA TGCGCCAGCAGCTCGTTACAGGGTTCCGACCCAAACACTGAAGCTTTCTTT. The full variable domain, in which reference TRBV5-1 and TRBJ1-1 provide the parts outside the CDR3, is KAGVTQTPRYLIKTRGQQVTLSCSPISGHRSVSWYQQTPGQGLQFLFEYFSETQRNKGNFPGRFSGRQFSNSRSEMNVSTLELGDSALYLCASSSLQGSDPNTEAFFGQGTRLTVV.